This TCR beta chain stems from a study of shared clonotypes between healthy human individuals. Study findings and constraints: Four donors shared approximately 5% of their naive CD4 clonotypes.

The naive CD8 subset, CD45RO-negative cells positively selected for CCR7, excluded terminally differentiated effector memory CD45RA+ cells. CDR1 SGHDN and CDR2 FVKESK come from the germline V gene. The CDR3 is made up of 12 amino acids. V dropped 5 bases and J dropped 14; count of bases not matched to a gene: 9. Repertoires were generated with immunoSEQ multiplex PCR, while TCRdb's copy carries only in-frame clones and drops some. Seen here are roughly 550,000 clones, about 95% observed once, and the top ten hold 0.1% to 0.11%. This clone came up once. Antigen specificity is unknown. Other DNA sequences of this sample code for an identical CDR3.

This receptor was obtained from a woman aged 25-40 years in good health. The gene calls are TRBV14 and TRBJ2-1, with TRBD2 identical over 7 bases. Sequenced input: naive CD8+ T cells sorted from blood. The DNA of the CDR3 is TGTGCCAGCAGCTGGGGGGGGACGGGGGAGTTCTTC. Its translation: CASSWGGTGEFF.